This TCR beta chain was documented in a study of radiotherapy plus CTLA-4 blockade in lung cancer. The V end lost 5 bases, the J end lost 7 bases, and 9 bases lay between the germline ends. Looked up from germline, CDR1 is SEHNR and CDR2 is FQNEAQ (reference sequence). This CDR3 spans 12 amino acids. This clone was detected only a few times. Sequenced by immunoSEQ multiplex PCR; TCRdb stores in-frame clones only, minus some. The sample consists of roughly 71,000 clones, over 65% of them appearing once. The material sequenced was peripheral blood, taken from a patient treated with radiotherapy plus ipilimumab. This TCR came from a human donor with non-small cell lung cancer who had a complete response to radiotherapy plus ipilimumab. The rearrangement uses TRBV7-9 and TRBJ2-1; D is undetermined. Written as DNA, the CDR3 is TGTGCCAGCAGCCCATCACTGAATGAGCAGTTCTTC. Translated, it gives CASSPSLNEQFF.